The 5 T cell receptor beta chains reported below all come from one sample, sequenced in a study of T-cell reconstitution after alpha-beta-depleted transplantation in children. Unique molecular identifiers were built into the TCRbeta library. In TCRdb, the PCR reads were re-called with MiXCR into one record per CDR3 protein. The repertoire includes 600,000 to 700,000 distinct CDR3 sequences, 15% to 20% of them detected once, and under 1.2% sits in the top ten. The specimen was PBMCs from the stem cell graft donor, collected from the stem cell graft. The receptor source for this set is a human donor who donated a stem cell graft to a child with acute myeloid leukemia.

This clonotype was counted at least ten times. The chain joins TRBV7-2 to TRBJ1-6, with D hard to call. With 1 base removed from V and 6 bases from J, the gap between germline ends came to 10 bases. CDR1 is SGHTA and CDR2 is FQGNSA in the germline V gene. There are 15 residues in the CDR3. CDR3 residues: CASSLGAGTNSPLHF. The CDR3 coding sequence is TGTGCCAGCAGCTTAGGGGCAGGTACTAATTCACCCCTCCACTTT.

This clonotype appeared many times. The CDR3 region has the DNA TGTGCCAGCAGTTATTCAGGGGGTATTTCCTACAATGAGCAGTTCTTC. Its translation is CASSYSGGISYNEQFF. The chain uses TRBV27 and TRBJ2-1; 7 bases line up with TRBD1. CDR3 length: 16 amino acids. J lost 1 base, V lost 4 bases, and 7 bases had no gene match. Per the germline V gene, CDR1 is MNHEY and CDR2 is SMNVEV (reference sequence).

The chain joins TRBV7-2 to TRBJ2-7; D is perhaps TRBD2 (7 bases). Germline CDR1 is SGHTA and CDR2 is FQGNSA. This CDR3 comprises 15 residues. Trimming took 2 bases from V and 6 from J, leaving 17 bases between them. This CDR3 is CASSLRRGGGSEQYF. The CDR3 DNA reads TGTGCCAGCAGCTTAAGGAGGGGAGGGGGGTCCGAGCAGTACTTC.

V and J are TRBV5-1 and TRBJ1-5; unclear D gene. The germline V and J ends were trimmed by 9 bases and 3 bases, with 16 bases remaining between them. Germline CDR1 SGHRS, CDR2 YFSETQ. This CDR3 has 14 residues. Written as DNA, the CDR3 is TGCGCCACGACCCCCCCAAGGGACAATCAGCCCCAGCATTTT. Protein: CATTPPRDNQPQHF.

This clonotype has a handful of counts. This chain connects TRBV15 to TRBJ2-3; TRBD1 agrees at 7 bases. Germline V gene lookup returns CDR1 LNHNV and CDR2 YYDKDF (reference sequence). CDR3 length: 18 residues. Unmatched junction bases numbered 11, after V lost 0 bases and J lost 2 bases. CDR3 in DNA: TGTGCCACCAGCAGAGATAAGACTAACAGGGGTTTCACAGATACGCAGTATTTT. This codes for CATSRDKTNRGFTDTQYF.